This TCR beta chain was profiled in a study of CD8 T cells in ankylosing spondylitis. Using its own MiXCR run on the 5' RACE reads, TCRdb lists one record per CDR3 protein. This table holds some 95,000 distinct CDR3 sequences, 7.5% to 9% found once. V was cut by 0 bases and J by 1 base, with 10 bases left in between. Germline V CDR1 and CDR2: DFQATT, SNEGSKA (reference sequence). The CDR3 runs 15 residues. The receptor's source is a male donor with ankylosing spondylitis or in good health (not recorded which). The V and J genes are TRBV20-1 and TRBJ1-5; D is perhaps TRBD1 (5 bases). The material sequenced was blood, either unsorted or a sorted T cell fraction (not recorded which). The DNA of the CDR3 is TGCAGTGCTAGAGATCAGGGACGGAGCAATCAGCCCCAGCATTTT. Translating gives CSARDQGRSNQPQHF.